The sequence of this TCR beta chain was determined in a study of blood T cell repertoires in COVID-19. Turning to the study itself: The United States, Italy and Spain provided the acute and convalescent COVID-19 samples.

As processed by the authors: Reference gene primer amplification in the assay estimated nucleated cell counts. Assay used: immunoSEQ multiplex PCR; TCRdb lists only in-frame clones, some missing. V and J calls and clone size are as listed in that table; D and trimming were resolved from the DNA. The data show 55,000 to 85,000 clones, 70% to 80% seen once. Germline V gene sequence: CDR1 SQVTM, CDR2 ANQGSEA. CDR3 length: 16 amino acids. After removal of 0 bases from V and 2 bases from J, the junction contained 8 bases not matched to a gene. Sequencing was done on a sample of peripheral blood. The J gene is TRBJ2-5, the V gene TRBV29-1; 8 bases fit TRBD1. The receptor was isolated from a man aged 55 to 70 with active or convalescent COVID-19. CDR3 bases: TGCAGCGTTGAAGAGGTATCAGGGGGCAGGCAAGAGACCCAGTACTTC. Residues: CSVEEVSGGRQETQYF.